The 2 T cell receptor beta chains in this list originate from one sample, sequenced in a study of T cell responses to AZD1222 COVID-19 vaccine. Generated by immunoSEQ multiplex PCR, the TCRdb table keeps only in-frame clones and is missing some. In the table there are about 150,000 clones, approximately 90% of which are singletons. Source: peripheral blood, taken 28 days after the second AZD1222 dose. These receptors came from an adult who received the AZD1222 COVID-19 vaccine.

The chain links TRBV29-1 to TRBJ2-7, with 11 bases identical to TRBD2. This CDR3 has 15 residues. CDR1 is SQVTM and CDR2 is ANQGSEA in the germline V gene. V shed 4 bases, J shed 3 bases, and the junction held 8 bases outside the gene matches. The CDR3 loop reads CSVGMLGLAVYEQYF. The CDR3 DNA reads as TGCAGCGTTGGGATGCTGGGACTAGCGGTCTACGAGCAGTACTTC.

The chain couples TRBV7-6 to TRBJ2-3; 8 nucleotides match TRBD2. The germline V gene encodes CDR1 SGHVS and CDR2 FNYEAQ. The ends lost 1 base at V and 0 bases at J; junction bases unmatched: 12. The CDR3 is made up of 19 amino acids. The CDR3 DNA is TGTGCCAGCAGCTTAGTTTCCAGCGGGAGAAGAACTAGCACAGATACGCAGTATTTT. Encoded protein: CASSLVSSGRRTSTDTQYF.